Below, 14 T cell receptor beta chains from the same sample are listed, as sequenced in a study of CD8+ T cells in alopecia areata. RNA was isolated and reverse transcribed to cDNA, the sequencing template. Libraries were prepared by immunoSEQ multiplex PCR; TCRdb keeps only in-frame clonotypes and omits some of them. The sample includes about 180,000 clones, roughly 53% of them seen just once. Specified treatment: oral pan-JAK inhibitor, 5-10 mg twice daily. Sequenced here: CD8+ T cells sorted from blood, sampled at week 24, from a patient treated with tofacitinib. The origin of the receptors is a human donor with alopecia areata.

J is TRBJ1-5 and V is TRBV6-1; 10 nucleotides match TRBD1. V was pared by 1 base and J by 7 bases, with 7 bases of the junction left unmatched. Looked up from germline, CDR1 is MNHNS and CDR2 is SASEGT. CDR3 length equals 16 residues. Written as DNA, the CDR3 is TGTGCCAGCAGTGAAGTTAAGGGACAGGGGAGGCAGCCCCAGCATTTT. Translation gives CASSEVKGQGRQPQHF.

On this clone: The sample holds other DNA sequences that translate to the same CDR3. V and J are TRBV29-1 and TRBJ1-2; D remains unclear. The germline V gene encodes CDR1 SQVTM and CDR2 ANQGSEA. The CDR3 runs to 11 residues. Trimming removed 4 bases from V and 3 bases from J, with 6 bases in between. CDR3 in amino acids: CSVGGDYGYTF. DNA for the CDR3: TGCAGCGTTGGCGGAGACTATGGCTACACCTTC. The whole variable domain, remainder taken from reference TRBV29-1 and TRBJ1-2, is SAVISQKPSRDICQRGTSLTIQCQVDSQVTMMFWYRQQPGQSLTLIATANQGSEATYESGFVIDKFPISRPNLTFSTLTVSNMSPEDSSIYLCSVGGDYGYTFGSGTRLTVV.

V and J are TRBV11-2 and TRBJ2-7; D may be TRBD1 (6 bases). CDR3 length: 16 residues. The V gene's germline CDR1 is SGHAT and CDR2 FQNNGV. Trimming cost V 4 bases and J 2 bases, with 18 bases left between them. CDR3 residues: CASSSRNKTGAYEQYF. CDR3 DNA sequence: TGTGCCAGCAGCTCCCGAAATAAGACAGGAGCCTACGAGCAGTACTTC.

This chain links TRBV7-2 with TRBJ1-5; D not resolved. Germline V gives CDR1 SGHTA, CDR2 FQGNSA. V lost 3 bases to trimming and J lost 0 bases, with 9 bases between them. The CDR3 consists of 15 residues. DNA of the CDR3: TGTGCCAGCAGCTTCGAGGGTTATAGCAATCAGCCCCAGCATTTT. Its protein product is CASSFEGYSNQPQHF.

The chain has TRBV27 and TRBJ2-7, with no clear D. The germline gives CDR1 MNHEY, CDR2 SMNVEV (reference sequence). V lost 6 bases to trimming and J lost 0 bases, with 12 bases between them. The length of the CDR3 is 14 residues. The CDR3 sequence is CASRMDPSSYEQYF. The CDR3 coding sequence is TGTGCCAGCAGAATGGACCCGAGCTCCTACGAGCAGTACTTC.

This clone was found a few times. The chain links TRBV30 to TRBJ1-6, with D unclear. The CDR3 totals 13 residues. Germline CDR1 reads GTSNPN; CDR2 reads SVGIG (reference sequence). V was trimmed by 0 bases and J by 14 bases, leaving 14 bases between them. CDR3 nucleotides: TGTGCCTGGAGTGTCCCCCCCGAGGCGGCCCTCCACTTT. Translated, it gives CAWSVPPEAALHF.

In this sample, this clone turned up a few times. The V and J genes are TRBV27 and TRBJ2-1, with 14 bases identical to TRBD2. The V gene end was trimmed by 4 bases and the J gene end by 8 bases; junction bases not matched to a gene: 4. This CDR3 has 15 amino acids. CDR1 and CDR2 (germline): MNHEY, SMNVEV (reference sequence). The chain's CDR3 is CASSSGLAGGYEQFF. The CDR3 DNA reads as TGTGCCAGCAGTTCCGGACTAGCGGGGGGTTATGAGCAGTTCTTC.

The sample holds a few counts of this clone. This sample includes further DNA sequences coding for the same CDR3. This chain uses TRBV11-2 with TRBJ1-4; the D is unclear. The germline CDR1 and CDR2 sequences are SGHAT and FQNNGV. The CDR3 runs 12 residues. V was shortened by 1 base and J by 7 bases, with 4 bases between the two germline ends. The CDR3 DNA is TGTGCCAGCAGCTTAGGTGGTGAAAAACTGTTTTTT. Translated, it gives CASSLGGEKLFF.

The chain is built from TRBV10-3 and TRBJ2-7; TRBD1 matches 8 bases. The CDR3 covers 15 residues. Germline loops: CDR1 ENHRY, CDR2 SYGVKD. With 0 bases clipped from V and 5 bases from J, the junction kept 6 bases outside the gene matches. CDR3 DNA: TGTGCCATCAGTGAGTCCATGGGGGACAGGAACGAGCAGTACTTC. Translation: CAISESMGDRNEQYF.

Comment on this clone: The sample carries other DNA sequences with the same CDR3. V and J are TRBV30 and TRBJ1-1, with 7 bases fitting TRBD1. The CDR3 extends over 12 amino acids. J gave up 4 bases and V 3 bases, and 2 bases lay outside the gene matches. Germline V gene data show CDR1 as GTSNPN and CDR2 as SVGIG (reference sequence). CDR3 DNA: TGTGCCTGGAGCCCAGGGGGCACTGAAGCTTTCTTT. Amino acids: CAWSPGGTEAFF.

This clone was detected a few times. The rearrangement links TRBV29-1 to TRBJ1-1; D unresolved. The CDR3 totals 12 residues. V lost 1 base to trimming and J lost 7 bases, with 10 bases between them. CDR1 SQVTM and CDR2 ANQGSEA come from the germline V gene. Here the CDR3 reads CSVEGGQIEAFF. The DNA of the CDR3 is TGCAGCGTTGAAGGTGGTCAGATTGAAGCTTTCTTT.

V is TRBV28 and J is TRBJ2-7; D gene unclear. The CDR3 runs to 14 residues. From germline, CDR1 is MDHEN and CDR2 SYDVKM. Trimming shortened V by 0 bases and J by 2 bases, and 8 bases separated the two germline ends. This CDR3 is CASSLWDGAYEQYF. CDR3 in DNA: TGTGCCAGCAGTTTATGGGACGGAGCCTACGAGCAGTACTTC.

This rearrangement joins TRBV7-9 to TRBJ1-1, with D possibly being TRBD1 (5 bases). The CDR3 loop spans 16 amino acids. V was clipped by 1 base and J by 0 bases, with 12 bases between them. Germline-derived CDR1 and CDR2 are SEHNR and FQNEAQ (reference sequence). This chain's CDR3 is CASSLGGLGMNTEAFF. CDR3 coding DNA: TGTGCCAGCAGCTTAGGGGGCTTGGGAATGAACACTGAAGCTTTCTTT. Complete variable domain (other parts from reference TRBV7-9 and TRBJ1-1): DTGVSQNPRHKITKRGQNVTFRCDPISEHNRLYWYRQTLGQGPEFLTYFQNEAQLEKSRLLSDRFSAERPKGSFSTLEIQRTEQGDSAMYLCASSLGGLGMNTEAFFGQGTRLTVV.

The chain carries TRBV7-3 and TRBJ2-7; the match to TRBD2 covers 14 bases. The germline gives CDR1 SGHTA, CDR2 FQGTGA. After removal of 3 bases from V and 4 bases from J, the junction contained 2 bases not matched to a gene. The CDR3 runs to 15 residues. The DNA for the CDR3 is TGTGCCAGCAGCTTGGGACTAGCGGGGGAATACGAGCAGTACTTC. Translating it yields CASSLGLAGEYEQYF. The full variable domain, in which reference TRBV7-3 and TRBJ2-7 provide the parts outside the CDR3, is GAGVSQTPSNKVTEKGKYVELRCDPISGHTALYWYRQSLGQGPEFLIYFQGTGAADDSGLPNDRFFAVRPEGSVSTLKIQRTERGDSAVYLCASSLGLAGEYEQYFGPGTRLTVT.